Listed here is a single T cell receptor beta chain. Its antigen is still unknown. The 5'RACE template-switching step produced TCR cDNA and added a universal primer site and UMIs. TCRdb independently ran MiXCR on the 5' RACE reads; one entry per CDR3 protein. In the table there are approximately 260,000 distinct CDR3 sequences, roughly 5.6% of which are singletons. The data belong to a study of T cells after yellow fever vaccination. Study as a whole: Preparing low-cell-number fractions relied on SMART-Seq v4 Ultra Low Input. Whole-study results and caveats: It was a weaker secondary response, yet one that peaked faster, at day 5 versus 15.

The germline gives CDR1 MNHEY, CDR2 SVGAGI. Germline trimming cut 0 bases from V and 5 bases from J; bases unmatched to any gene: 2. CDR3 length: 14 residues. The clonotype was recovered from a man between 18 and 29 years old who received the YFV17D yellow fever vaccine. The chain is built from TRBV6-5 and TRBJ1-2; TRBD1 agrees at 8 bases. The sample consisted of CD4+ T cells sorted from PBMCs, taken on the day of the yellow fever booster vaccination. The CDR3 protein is CASSYSWTGYGYTF. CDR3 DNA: TGTGCCAGCAGTTACTCGTGGACAGGGTATGGCTACACCTTC.